One and the same sample provided the 18 T cell receptor beta chains below, sequenced in a study of OX40 agonist ivuxolimab in advanced cancers. Sequenced by immunoSEQ multiplex PCR; TCRdb stores in-frame clones only, minus some. The sample shows 100,000 to 120,000 clones, around 93% of them seen only once. The sample consisted of CD4+ or CD8+ T cells sorted from blood, taken in a trial of the OX40 agonist ivuxolimab. The source is an adult with an advanced solid tumor such as melanoma, head and neck, liver or kidney cancer.

The gene calls are TRBV30 and TRBJ2-1; TRBD1 matches at 11 bases. Unmatched junction bases numbered 8, after V lost 3 bases and J lost 4 bases. The CDR3 covers 16 residues. Germline CDR1 GTSNPN, CDR2 SVGIG (reference sequence). CDR3 loop: CAWRSLGQGVYNEQFF. The DNA of the CDR3 is TGTGCCTGGAGGTCCCTGGGACAGGGGGTTTACAATGAGCAGTTCTTC. The entire variable domain, with the rest obtained from reference TRBV30 and TRBJ2-1, is as follows: SQTIHQWPATLVQPVGSPLSLECTVEGTSNPNLYWYRQAAGRGLQLLFYSVGIGQISSEVPQNLSASRPQDRQFILSSKKLLLSDSGFYLCAWRSLGQGVYNEQFFGPGTRLTVL.

The chain uses TRBV5-1 and TRBJ2-5, with D hard to call. This CDR3 contains 13 residues. The germline gives CDR1 SGHRS, CDR2 YFSETQ. V was clipped by 4 bases and J by 1 base, with 8 bases between them. The CDR3 is CASSKKLQETQYF. CDR3 in DNA: TGCGCCAGCAGCAAGAAGCTCCAAGAGACCCAGTACTTC.

The chain combines TRBV10-3 with TRBJ1-6, with D hard to call. The ends were cut back, 4 bases at V and 0 bases at J, with 10 bases in the middle. This CDR3 spans 16 amino acids. CDR1 is ENHRY and CDR2 is SYGVKD in the germline V gene. The CDR3 sequence: CAISAFESSYNSPLHF. CDR3 in DNA: TGTGCCATCAGTGCCTTTGAGAGCTCCTATAATTCACCCCTCCACTTT.

The V call is TRBV6-5, the J call TRBJ2-7; tentative D call: TRBD1 (7 bases). The V gene lost 6 bases and the J gene lost 7 bases, with 22 bases spanning the gap. CDR1 and CDR2 (germline): MNHEY, SVGAGI. The CDR3 runs to 15 residues. The chain's CDR3 is CASRLAGTATLEQYF. CDR3 DNA sequence: TGTGCCAGCAGACTAGCCGGGACAGCTACTCTGGAGCAGTACTTC.

The genes are TRBV6-1 and TRBJ2-7; D is tentatively TRBD1 or TRBD2 (5 bases each). Trimming left V 7 bases short and J 2 bases short, with 15 bases between. Germline values: CDR1 MNHNS, CDR2 SASEGT. The length of the CDR3 is 14 residues. Here the CDR3 reads CASTAGAGTYEQYF. The CDR3 DNA follows: TGTGCCAGCACCGCCGGGGCAGGGACCTACGAGCAGTACTTC.

The J gene is TRBJ2-1, the V gene TRBV2; 11 nucleotides line up with TRBD2. This CDR3 region has 15 residues. Germline V gene lookup returns CDR1 SNHLY and CDR2 FYNNEI. The V gene end was trimmed by 6 bases and the J gene end by 3 bases; junction bases not matched to a gene: 4. The CDR3, as DNA: TGTGCCAGCAGACCCGGGACTAGCGGCTACAATGAGCAGTTCTTC. Translated, it gives CASRPGTSGYNEQFF.

The CDR3 nucleotides are TGTGCCAGCACTGGGCTGGGACAAGAGACCCAGTACTTC. It is translated as CASTGLGQETQYF. This chain uses TRBV9 with TRBJ2-5; no clear D gene. This CDR3 is 13 amino acids long. CDR1 is SGDLS, CDR2 YYNGEE, per germline. V gave up 6 bases and J gave up 2 bases, with 11 bases separating them.

This rearrangement joins TRBV5-1 to TRBJ2-2; 11 positions agree with TRBD2. The germline gives CDR1 SGHRS, CDR2 YFSETQ. V trimming: 3 bases; J trimming: 4 bases; junction bases outside the gene matches: 5. This CDR3 is 16 amino acids long. Written as DNA, the CDR3 is TGCGCCAGCAGCTCCCCCGGGACTAGCGGCACCGGGGAGCTGTTTTTT. It is translated as CASSSPGTSGTGELFF.

The CDR3 DNA reads as TGTGCCAGCAGCTTGGAACATAAAGACTCACCCCTCCACTTT. It translates to CASSLEHKDSPLHF. The chain uses TRBV5-5 and TRBJ1-6; D is ambiguous. The V end was cut by 0 bases, the J end by 10 bases, with 11 bases between. Germline V gene lookup returns CDR1 SGHKS and CDR2 YYEKEE (reference sequence). The CDR3 has 14 amino acids. Full variable domain (rest looked up from reference TRBV5-5 and TRBJ1-6): DAGVTQSPTHLIKTRGQQVTLRCSPISGHKSVSWYQQVLGQGPQFIFQYYEKEERGRGNFPDRFSARQFPNYSSELNVNALLLGDSALYLCASSLEHKDSPLHFGNGTRLTVT.

The V gene is TRBV6-5, the J gene TRBJ2-7; tentatively, D is TRBD2 (6 bases). The CDR3 has 15 amino acids. V lost 9 bases and J lost 1, with 19 bases in between. Germline CDR1 and CDR2: MNHEY and SVGAGI. The CDR3 DNA is TGTGCCAGTTCCGACGGAGGGGCGGGGTCCTACGAGCAGTACTTC. Translated, it gives CASSDGGAGSYEQYF.

J is TRBJ2-5 and V is TRBV2; 10 bases align to TRBD2. The CDR3 totals 20 residues. Germline CDR1 and CDR2: SNHLY and FYNNEI. V trimming: 5 bases; J trimming: 4 bases; junction bases outside the gene matches: 22. In DNA form, the CDR3 reads TGTGCCAGCAGTCTGAGGCAGGGGGCCACTAGCGGGGCATGGGGAGAGACCCAGTACTTC. Translating it yields CASSLRQGATSGAWGETQYF. The full variable domain, completed using reference TRBV2 and TRBJ2-5, is EPEVTQTPSHQVTQMGQEVILRCVPISNHLYFYWYRQILGQKVEFLVSFYNNEISEKSEIFDDQFSVERPDGSNFTLKIRSTKLEDSAMYFCASSLRQGATSGAWGETQYFGPGTRLLVL.

The chain links TRBV2 to TRBJ2-5, with 9 bases lining up with TRBD2. Losses at the gene ends were 5 bases for V and 5 bases for J; bases not matched to a gene: 3. This CDR3 has 13 amino acids. The germline CDR1 and CDR2 sequences are SNHLY and FYNNEI. CDR3 DNA: TGTGCCAGCAGTAGCGGGAGGAGTGAGACCCAGTACTTC. Amino acid sequence: CASSSGRSETQYF.

The chain carries TRBV7-8 and TRBJ1-1; D unclear. V lost 5 bases, J lost 3 bases, and 16 bases lay in between. The V gene's germline CDR1 is SGHVS and CDR2 FQNEAQ. The CDR3 spans 15 residues. CDR3 in DNA: TGTGCCAGCAGCCCCAGACTCGGGAAGGACACTGAAGCTTTCTTT. This sequence encodes CASSPRLGKDTEAFF.

CDR3 DNA sequence: TGTGCCTGGGGGGGACAGGGGGCGAACACCGGGGAGCTGTTTTTT. This codes for CAWGGQGANTGELFF. This chain connects TRBV30 to TRBJ2-2, with TRBD1 identical over 11 bases. V lost 5 bases to trimming and J lost 0 bases; unmatched junction nucleotides: 2. Germline assignment: CDR1 GTSNPN and CDR2 SVGIG (reference sequence). The CDR3 is 15 residues long. The full variable domain, in which reference TRBV30 and TRBJ2-2 provide the parts outside the CDR3, is SQTIHQWPATLVQPVGSPLSLECTVEGTSNPNLYWYRQAAGRGLQLLFYSVGIGQISSEVPQNLSASRPQDRQFILSSKKLLLSDSGFYLCAWGGQGANTGELFFGEGSRLTVL.

This chain links TRBV6-5 with TRBJ2-7; perhaps TRBD1 as D (6 bases). Per germline, CDR1 MNHEY and CDR2 SVGAGI. Trimming cost V 6 bases and J 3 bases, with 12 bases left between them. CDR3 length equals 13 residues. The CDR3 DNA reads as TGTGCCAGCAGAGGGGGACCCTTCTACGAGCAGTACTTC. It specifies CASRGGPFYEQYF.

V gene TRBV11-2 combines with J gene TRBJ2-1; TRBD2 aligns across 8 bases. Germline trimming cut 5 bases from V and 7 bases from J; bases unmatched to any gene: 7. The length of the CDR3 is 14 residues. Germline V gives CDR1 SGHAT, CDR2 FQNNGV. The CDR3 region is CASSTGLGRNEQFF. Written as DNA, the CDR3 is TGTGCCAGCAGCACGGGACTAGGTCGGAATGAGCAGTTCTTC. The variable domain in full, with the rest retrieved from reference TRBV11-2 and TRBJ2-1, is EAGVAQSPRYKIIEKRQSVAFWCNPISGHATLYWYQQILGQGPKLLIQFQNNGVVDDSQLPKDRFSAERLKGVDSTLKIQPAKLEDSAVYLCASSTGLGRNEQFFGPGTRLTVL.

The genes are TRBV5-4 and TRBJ2-1; the D call may be TRBD1 or TRBD2 (6 bases each). There are 18 residues in the CDR3. Per the germline V gene, CDR1 is SGHNT and CDR2 is YYREEE (reference sequence). V lost 3 bases and J lost 0, with 19 bases in between. The CDR3 bases are TGTGCCAGCAGCTCCCCTGGGGGCGGGGATAGCTCCTACAATGAGCAGTTCTTC. This codes for CASSSPGGGDSSYNEQFF.

This sequence joins TRBV7-8 and TRBJ1-5; 10 nucleotides match TRBD1. Germline V gives CDR1 SGHVS, CDR2 FQNEAQ. There are 15 residues in the CDR3. The V and J ends lost 3 bases and 4 bases, in that order; junction bases with no gene match: 3. This CDR3 is CASSLADRGNQPQHF. The CDR3 DNA is TGTGCCAGCAGCTTGGCGGACAGGGGGAATCAGCCCCAGCATTTT.